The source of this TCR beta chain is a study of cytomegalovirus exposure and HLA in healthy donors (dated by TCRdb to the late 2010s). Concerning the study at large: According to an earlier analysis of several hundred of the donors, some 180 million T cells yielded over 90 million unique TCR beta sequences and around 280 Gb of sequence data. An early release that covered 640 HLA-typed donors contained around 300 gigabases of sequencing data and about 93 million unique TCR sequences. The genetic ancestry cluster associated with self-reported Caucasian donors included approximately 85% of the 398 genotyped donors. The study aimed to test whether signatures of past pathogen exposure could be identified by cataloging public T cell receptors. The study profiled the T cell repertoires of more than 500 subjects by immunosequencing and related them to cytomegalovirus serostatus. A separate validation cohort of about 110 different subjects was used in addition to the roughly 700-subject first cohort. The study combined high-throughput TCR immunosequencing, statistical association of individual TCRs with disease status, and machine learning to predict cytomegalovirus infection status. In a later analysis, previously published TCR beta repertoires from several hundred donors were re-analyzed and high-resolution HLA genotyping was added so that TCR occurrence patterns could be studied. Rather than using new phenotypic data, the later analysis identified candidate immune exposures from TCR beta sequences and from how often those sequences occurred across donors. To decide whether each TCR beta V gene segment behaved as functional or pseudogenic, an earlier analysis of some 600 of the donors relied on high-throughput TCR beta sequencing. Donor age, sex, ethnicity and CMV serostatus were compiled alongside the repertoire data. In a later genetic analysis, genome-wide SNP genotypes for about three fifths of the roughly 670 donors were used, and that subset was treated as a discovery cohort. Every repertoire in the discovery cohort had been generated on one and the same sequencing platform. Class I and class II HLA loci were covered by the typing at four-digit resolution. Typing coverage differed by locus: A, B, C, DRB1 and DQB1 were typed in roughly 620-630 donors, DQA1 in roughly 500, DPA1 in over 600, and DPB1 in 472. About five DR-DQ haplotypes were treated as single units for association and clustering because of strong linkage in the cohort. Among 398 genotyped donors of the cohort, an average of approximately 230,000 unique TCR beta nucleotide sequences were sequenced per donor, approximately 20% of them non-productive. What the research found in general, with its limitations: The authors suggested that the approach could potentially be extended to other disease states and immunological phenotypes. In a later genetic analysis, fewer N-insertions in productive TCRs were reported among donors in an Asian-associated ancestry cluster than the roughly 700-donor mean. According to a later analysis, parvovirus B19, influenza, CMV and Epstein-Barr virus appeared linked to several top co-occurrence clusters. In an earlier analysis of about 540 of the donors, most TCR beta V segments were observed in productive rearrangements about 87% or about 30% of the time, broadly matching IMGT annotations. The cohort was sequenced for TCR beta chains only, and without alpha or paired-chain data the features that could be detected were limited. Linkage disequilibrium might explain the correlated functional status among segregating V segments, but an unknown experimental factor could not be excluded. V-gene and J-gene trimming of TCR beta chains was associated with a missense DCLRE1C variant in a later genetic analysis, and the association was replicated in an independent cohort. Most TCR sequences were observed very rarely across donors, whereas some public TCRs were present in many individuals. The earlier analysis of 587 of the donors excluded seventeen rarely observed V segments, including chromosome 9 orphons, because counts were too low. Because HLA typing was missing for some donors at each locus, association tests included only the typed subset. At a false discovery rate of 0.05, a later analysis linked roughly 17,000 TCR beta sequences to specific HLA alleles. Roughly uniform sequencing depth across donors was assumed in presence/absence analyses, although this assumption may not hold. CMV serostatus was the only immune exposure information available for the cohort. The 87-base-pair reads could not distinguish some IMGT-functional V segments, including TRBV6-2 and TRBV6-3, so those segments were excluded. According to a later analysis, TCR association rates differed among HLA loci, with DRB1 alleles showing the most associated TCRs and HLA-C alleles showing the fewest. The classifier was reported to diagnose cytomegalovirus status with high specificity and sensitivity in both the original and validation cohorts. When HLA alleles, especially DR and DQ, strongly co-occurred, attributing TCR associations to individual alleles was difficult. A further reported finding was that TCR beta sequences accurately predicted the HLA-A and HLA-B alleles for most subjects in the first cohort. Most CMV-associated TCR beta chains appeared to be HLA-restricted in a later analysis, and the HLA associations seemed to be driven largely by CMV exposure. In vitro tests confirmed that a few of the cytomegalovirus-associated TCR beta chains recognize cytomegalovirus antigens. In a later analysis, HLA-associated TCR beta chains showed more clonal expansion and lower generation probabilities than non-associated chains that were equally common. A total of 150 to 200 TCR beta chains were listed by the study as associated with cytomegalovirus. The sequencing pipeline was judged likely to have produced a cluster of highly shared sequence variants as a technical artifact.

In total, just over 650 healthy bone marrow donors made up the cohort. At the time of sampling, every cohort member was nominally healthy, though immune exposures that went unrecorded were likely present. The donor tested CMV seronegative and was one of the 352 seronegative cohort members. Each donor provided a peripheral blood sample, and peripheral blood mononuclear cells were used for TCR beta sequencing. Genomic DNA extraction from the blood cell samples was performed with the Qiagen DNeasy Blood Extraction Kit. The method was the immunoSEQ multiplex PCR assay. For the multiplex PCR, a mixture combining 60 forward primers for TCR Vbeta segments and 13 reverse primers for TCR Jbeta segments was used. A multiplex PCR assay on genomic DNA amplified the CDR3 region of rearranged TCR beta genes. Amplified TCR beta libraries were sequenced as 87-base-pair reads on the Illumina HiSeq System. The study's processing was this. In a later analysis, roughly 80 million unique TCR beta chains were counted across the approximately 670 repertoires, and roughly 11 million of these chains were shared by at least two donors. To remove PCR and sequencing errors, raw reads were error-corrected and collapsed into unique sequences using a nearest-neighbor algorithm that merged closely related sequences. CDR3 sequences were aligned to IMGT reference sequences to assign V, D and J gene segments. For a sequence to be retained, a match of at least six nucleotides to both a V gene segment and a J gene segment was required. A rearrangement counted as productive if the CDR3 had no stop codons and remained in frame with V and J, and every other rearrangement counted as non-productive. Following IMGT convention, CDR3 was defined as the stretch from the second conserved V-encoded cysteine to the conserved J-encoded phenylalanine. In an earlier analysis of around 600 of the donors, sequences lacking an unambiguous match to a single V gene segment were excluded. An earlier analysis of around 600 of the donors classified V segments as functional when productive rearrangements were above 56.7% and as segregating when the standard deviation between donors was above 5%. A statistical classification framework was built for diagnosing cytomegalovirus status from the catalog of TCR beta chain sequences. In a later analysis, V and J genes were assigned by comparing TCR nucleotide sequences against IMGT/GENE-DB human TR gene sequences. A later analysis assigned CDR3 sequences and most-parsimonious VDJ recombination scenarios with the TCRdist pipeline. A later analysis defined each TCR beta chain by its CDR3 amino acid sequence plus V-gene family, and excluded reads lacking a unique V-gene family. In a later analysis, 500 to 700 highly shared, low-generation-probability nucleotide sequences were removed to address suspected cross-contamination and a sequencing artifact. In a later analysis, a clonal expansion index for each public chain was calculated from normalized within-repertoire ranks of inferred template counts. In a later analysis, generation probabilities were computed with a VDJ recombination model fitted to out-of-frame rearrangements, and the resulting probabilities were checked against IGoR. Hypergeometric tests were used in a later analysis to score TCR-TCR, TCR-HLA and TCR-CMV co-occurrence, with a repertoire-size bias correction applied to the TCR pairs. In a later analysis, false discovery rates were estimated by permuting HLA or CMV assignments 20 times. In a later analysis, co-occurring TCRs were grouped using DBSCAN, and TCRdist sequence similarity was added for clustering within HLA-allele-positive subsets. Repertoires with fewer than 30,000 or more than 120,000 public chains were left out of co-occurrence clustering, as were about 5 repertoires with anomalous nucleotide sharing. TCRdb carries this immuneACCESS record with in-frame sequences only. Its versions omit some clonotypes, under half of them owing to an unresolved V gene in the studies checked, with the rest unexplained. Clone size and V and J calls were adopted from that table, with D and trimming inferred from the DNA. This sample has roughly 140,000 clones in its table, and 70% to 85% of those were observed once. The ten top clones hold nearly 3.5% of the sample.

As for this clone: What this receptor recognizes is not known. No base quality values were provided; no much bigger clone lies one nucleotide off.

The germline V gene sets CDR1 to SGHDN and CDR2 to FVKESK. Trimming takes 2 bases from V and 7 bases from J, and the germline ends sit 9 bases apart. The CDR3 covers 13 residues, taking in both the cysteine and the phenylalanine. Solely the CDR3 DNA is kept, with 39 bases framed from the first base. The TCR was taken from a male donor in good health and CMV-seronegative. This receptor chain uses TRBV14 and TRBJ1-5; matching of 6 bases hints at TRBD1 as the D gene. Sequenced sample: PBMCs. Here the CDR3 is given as CASSQNRGQPQHF. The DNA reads TGTGCCAGCAGCCAAAATAGGGGGCAGCCCCAGCATTTT.